This T cell receptor beta chain derives from a study of OX40 agonist ivuxolimab in advanced cancers. Study-wide context: Ivuxolimab was a fully human IgG2 agonistic monoclonal antibody targeting the costimulatory receptor OX40 (CD134). Intravenous ivuxolimab was administered to patients every 2 weeks at six dose levels: 0.01, 0.1, 0.3, 1.5, 3 and 10 mg/kg. Of the approximately 50 dose-escalation patients, hepatocellular carcinoma was present in about 20, melanoma in some 15, renal cell carcinoma in 9 and head and neck cancer in 9. In the dose-escalation cohort, around four fifths of patients were male, and the mean age was around 60 years, with a range of roughly 20 to 80. Prior anti-PD-1, anti-PD-L1 or anti-CTLA-4 therapy was permitted, and checkpoint inhibitors had been received by more than 35% of dose-escalation patients. Partial responses occurred in three dose-escalation patients, of whom one had hepatocellular carcinoma and two had cutaneous melanoma. The point of sequencing TCRbeta in the periphery was to test whether ivuxolimab changed TCR sequence diversity and drove clonal T-cell expansion. The paper covers the monotherapy dose-escalation part of the phase I ivuxolimab trial, which included N ≈ 54 patients. General conclusions and limits of the study: In the 0.1-3.0 mg/kg groups, partial responders had among the lowest normalized peripheral clonal expansion, particularly in CD8+ T cells. Low levels of normalized T-cell clonal expansion were also shown by some nonresponding patients. The antigen specificity of the peripheral T cells that underwent clonal expansion was not determined. At doses of 0.1 to 3.0 mg/kg, clonal expansion of both CD4+ and CD8+ blood T cells was observed from baseline to week 6. On average, CD8+ T cells showed more expanded clones than CD4+ T cells after ivuxolimab.

Patients with autoimmune disease history or receiving systemic immunosuppression were excluded from the trial. Peripheral blood for TCR sequencing was collected from all dose cohorts at baseline, on cycle 4 day 1, and on cycle 7 day 1. The samples were drawn from a first-in-human, open-label, multicenter phase I dose-escalation trial of ivuxolimab. Adults with locally advanced or metastatic melanoma, renal cell carcinoma, hepatocellular carcinoma or head and neck squamous cell carcinoma were enrolled in the trial. CD4+ and CD8+ T cells were sorted separately from peripheral blood before TCR sequencing. Looking up the germline V gene yields CDR1 SNHLY and CDR2 FYNNEI. V and J are truncated by 4 bases and 2 bases respectively, leaving an intervening sequence of 12 bases. The CDR3 runs 15 amino acids, cysteine and phenylalanine included. The DNA shown is the 45-base CDR3, in frame from base 1. For sequencing of the TCRbeta CDR3 region, genomic DNA was extracted from the sorted cells. The immunoSEQ Assay was used for sequencing of TCRbeta CDR3 regions. TCRdb's version of the immuneACCESS table is confined to in-frame rearrangements and falls short of the full clone set. An unresolved V gene accounts for under half of the shortfall where checked; the remainder is of unknown origin. This sample is represented by around 66,000 clones; about 86% of them were singletons. Roughly 4.5% of the sample is taken by the ten largest.

About this clone itself: The antigen it recognizes is unknown. Base qualities are not recorded, but no much larger clone differs from it by a single base.

The chain is encoded by TRBV2 joined to TRBJ1-5, with the D segment identity uncertain. The origin of this receptor is an adult with an advanced solid tumor such as melanoma, head and neck, liver or kidney cancer. The specimen was CD4+ or CD8+ T cells sorted from blood, collected in a trial of the OX40 agonist ivuxolimab. Here the CDR3 is given as CASSGAVLGNQPQHF. DNA sequence: TGTGCCAGCAGTGGGGCAGTTTTGGGCAATCAGCCCCAGCATTTT.